A selection of T cell receptor beta chains follows, all from one sample in a study of Graves' ophthalmopathy and Graves' hyperthyroidism. Each CDR3 protein is one row after TCRdb ran MiXCR on the multiplex PCR reads. The sample yields about 700,000 distinct CDR3 sequences, 40% seen once. Sequencing was carried out using peripheral blood. Source of these receptors: an adult man with Graves' ophthalmopathy. Each CDR3 is given with its conserved first and last residue. A D gene is named only where the DNA matches it firmly. Some rows have no size entry. The others give once, few or many, or a class for an expanded clone.

- | TRBJ1-5 | - | TRBV19 | 16 | CASSLLIQVPRQPQHF | TGTGCCAGTAGTCTCCTGATACAGGTCCCGAGACAGCCCCAGCATTTT
many | TRBJ1-1 | - | TRBV29-1 | 13 | CSVAPRLNTEAFF | TGCAGCGTTGCTCCACGCTTGAACACTGAAGCTTTCTTT
- | TRBJ1-2 | - | TRBV7-2 | 14 | CASSLGPETQEVTF | TGTGCCAGCAGCTTGGGGCCCGAGACCCAGGAGGTGACCTTC
many | TRBJ1-2 | - | TRBV15 | 14 | CATSRGDRVYGYTF | TGTGCCACCAGCAGAGGGGATCGAGTCTATGGCTACACCTTC
- | TRBJ2-7 | TRBD2 | TRBV9 | 13 | CASSVGGRYEQYF | TGTGCCAGCAGCGTCGGCGGGAGGTACGAGCAGTACTTC
- | TRBJ1-2 | - | TRBV7-9 | 18 | CASSLIAGELFFGEGYTF | -
- | TRBJ2-7 | TRBD1 | TRBV29-1 | 13 | CSVGGQGEYEQYF | TGCAGCGTTGGCGGACAGGGGGAGTACGAGCAGTACTTC
once | TRBJ2-5 | - | TRBV29-1 | 13 | CSVESRLLKTQYF | TGCAGCGTTGAGTCTCGGCTCTTGAAGACCCAGTACTTC
- | TRBJ2-7 | TRBD2 | TRBV25-1 | 12 | CASTRGGYEQYF | TGTGCCAGCACGCGGGGGGGCTACGAGCAGTACTTC
- | TRBJ1-1 | TRBD1 | TRBV7-9 | 15 | CASSPRQGEGTEAFF | TGTGCCAGCAGCCCTAGACAGGGGGAGGGTACTGAAGCTTTCTTT
- | TRBJ1-1 | - | TRBV25-1 | 14 | CASSDSAGGPETFF | TGTGCCAGCAGTGATAGTGCCGGGGGTCCTGAAACTTTCTTT
many | TRBJ2-7 | - | TRBV2 | 13 | CASRSSGSSEQYF | TGTGCCAGCAGGAGTTCAGGGTCCAGCGAGCAGTACTTC
- | TRBJ1-2 | TRBD1 | TRBV25-1 | 16 | CASSLEPGQGARGYTF | TGTGCCAGCAGCCTCGAACCGGGACAGGGGGCGCGGGGCTACACCTTC
- | TRBJ2-5 | - | TRBV7-2 | 15 | CAWGVGARSGETQYF | TGTGCCTGGGGGGTCGGGGCCCGGTCCGGAGAGACCCAGTACTTC
- | TRBJ2-5 | TRBD2 | TRBV7-2 | 16 | CASSTSGGASWETQYF | TGTGCCAGCAGCACTAGCGGGGGGGCGTCGTGGGAGACCCAGTACTTC
few | TRBJ1-1 | - | TRBV6-1 | 12 | CASSLAGWAAFF | TGTGCCAGCAGTTTGGCAGGGTGGGCAGCTTTCTTT
few | TRBJ1-1 | - | TRBV7-9 | 15 | CASSYSGGAAHEAFF | TGTGCCAGCAGTTACTCGGGGGGCGCGGCTCATGAAGCTTTCTTT
- | TRBJ2-5 | TRBD2 | TRBV20-1 | 13 | CSARDSGGETQYF | TGCAGTGCTAGAGATAGCGGGGGTGAGACCCAGTACTTC
- | TRBJ2-6 | - | TRBV7-3 | 16 | CASSLESGSGANVLTF | TGTGCCAGCAGCTTGGAGTCAGGGTCTGGGGCCAACGTCCTGACTTTC
- | TRBJ2-7 | TRBD1 | TRBV20-1 | 13 | CSAHWGQTYEQYF | TGCAGTGCTCACTGGGGACAGACCTACGAGCAGTACTTC
few | TRBJ2-7 | - | TRBV18 | 14 | CASSPRSDSYEQYF | TGTGCCAGCTCACCACGATCAGATAGCTACGAGCAGTACTTC
many | TRBJ1-4 | TRBD1 | TRBV7-9 | 15 | CASSHWTGEGEKLFF | TGTGCCAGCAGCCATTGGACAGGGGAGGGGGAAAAACTGTTTTTT
- | TRBJ1-2 | - | TRBV29-1 | 12 | CSVVKGHYGYTF | TGCAGCGTTGTGAAGGGCCACTATGGCTACACCTTC
- | TRBJ2-3 | - | TRBV10-3 | 14 | CAISEAGGTDTQYF | TGTGCCATCAGTGAAGCAGGGGGCACAGATACGCAGTATTTT
many | TRBJ2-7 | TRBD1 | TRBV2 | 13 | CASSVGQGGRQYF | TGTGCCAGCAGTGTAGGACAGGGAGGAAGGCAGTACTTC
- | TRBJ1-1 | - | TRBV7-9 | 14 | CASSLDPYQTEAFF | TGTGCCAGCAGCTTAGACCCCTACCAGACGGAAGCTTTCTTT
many | TRBJ1-1 | - | TRBV29-1 | 13 | CSVSQGIGTEAFF | TGCAGCGTTTCCCAGGGAATAGGCACTGAAGCTTTCTTT
- | TRBJ2-5 | TRBD1 | TRBV29-1 | 13 | CSPRQGSVETQYF | TGCAGCCCTCGACAGGGTTCGGTTGAGACCCAGTACTTC
- | TRBJ2-2 | TRBD1 | TRBV5-4 | 16 | CASSSMGTEATRELFF | TGTGCCAGCAGCTCAATGGGGACAGAGGCCACCCGGGAGCTGTTTTTT
once | TRBJ1-5 | TRBD1 | TRBV10-3 | 14 | CAIRVTGGNQPQHF | TGTGCCATCAGAGTGACAGGGGGCAATCAGCCCCAGCATTTT
- | TRBJ1-5 | TRBD1 | TRBV20-1 | 15 | CSATPGQGRGQPQHF | TGCAGTGCTACCCCGGGACAGGGCAGGGGACAGCCCCAGCATTTT
- | TRBJ2-5 | TRBD1 | TRBV20-1 | 15 | CSARTGGLVGETQYF | TGCAGTGCCAGGACAGGGGGCTTAGTTGGAGAGACCCAGTACTTC
few | TRBJ1-5 | - | TRBV2 | 16 | CASSDWEGPYNQPQHF | TGTGCCAGCAGTGATTGGGAGGGGCCCTACAATCAGCCCCAGCATTTT
many | TRBJ1-6 | TRBD1 | TRBV2 | 14 | CASKVDRGYSPLHF | TGTGCCAGCAAGGTGGACAGGGGTTATTCACCCCTCCACTTT
many | TRBJ2-5 | TRBD1 | TRBV10-3 | 14 | CAISEPGGYETQYF | TGTGCCATCAGTGAGCCAGGGGGCTATGAGACCCAGTACTTC
few | TRBJ2-3 | TRBD2 | TRBV7-2 | 16 | CASSARLAPSTDTQYF | TGTGCCAGCAGCGCTAGACTAGCGCCTAGCACAGATACGCAGTATTTT
few | TRBJ1-3 | - | TRBV7-9 | 15 | CASNPPRDTGNTIYF | TGTGCCAGCAATCCCCCCCGGGACACTGGAAACACCATATATTTT
many | TRBJ1-5 | - | TRBV15 | 12 | CATSTGAQPQHF | TGTGCCACCAGCACGGGGGCTCAGCCCCAGCATTTT
- | TRBJ1-3 | - | TRBV7-8 | 13 | CASSPRVGFSIYF | TGTGCCAGCAGCCCCAGGGTCGGTTTCTCCATATATTTT
many | TRBJ1-2 | - | TRBV12-3/TRBV12-4 | 12 | CASSLSRVGYTF | TGTGCCAGCAGTTTATCCAGGGTGGGCTACACCTTC
- | TRBJ2-7 | TRBD2 | TRBV20-1 | 19 | CSALLNRQELTSGRGEQYF | TGCAGTGCTCTCTTAAATCGACAGGAGCTAACTAGCGGGAGGGGTGAGCAGTACTTC
many | TRBJ1-6 | - | TRBV7-9 | 13 | CASSLDFSSPLHF | TGTGCCAGCAGCCTCGACTTTAGTTCACCCCTCCACTTT
- | TRBJ2-7 | - | TRBV20-1 | 11 | CSTSGDYEQYF | TGCAGTACCTCAGGGGACTACGAGCAGTACTTC
few | TRBJ2-7 | - | TRBV6-5 | 12 | CASRKDRYEQYF | TGTGCCAGCAGAAAGGACAGATACGAGCAGTACTTC
- | TRBJ2-7 | - | TRBV7-2 | 15 | CASSVTGTLDFEQYF | TGTGCCAGCAGCGTGACAGGGACTCTCGACTTCGAGCAGTACTTC
- | TRBJ1-5 | - | TRBV20-1 | 15 | CSARDPNFSFQPQHF | TGCAGTGCTAGAGATCCCAATTTCTCTTTTCAGCCCCAGCATTTT
- | TRBJ1-5 | - | TRBV10-3 | 13 | CAIRSGGNQPQHF | TGTGCCATCAGATCAGGGGGCAATCAGCCCCAGCATTTT
- | TRBJ1-2 | - | TRBV29-1 | 13 | CSVEGVVIYGYTF | TGCAGCGTTGAAGGGGTTGTGATCTATGGCTACACCTTC
- | TRBJ2-7 | - | TRBV7-9 | 10 | CASSSRGQYF | TGTGCCAGCAGCTCCCGAGGGCAGTACTTC
- | TRBJ2-5 | TRBD2 | TRBV7-8 | 16 | CASSPLFKRGGETQYF | TGTGCCAGCAGCCCTCTTTTTAAGCGGGGGGGAGAGACCCAGTACTTC
- | TRBJ2-7 | TRBD2 | TRBV12-3/TRBV12-4 | 14 | CASSFAGGPYEQYF | TGTGCCAGCAGTTTTGCGGGAGGGCCCTACGAGCAGTACTTC
- | TRBJ1-1 | - | TRBV7-9 | 13 | CTSSSSGYTEAFF | TGTACCAGCAGTTCTTCAGGGTACACTGAAGCTTTCTTT
- | TRBJ1-2 | - | TRBV25-1 | 13 | CASSLPRDNGYTF | TGTGCCAGCAGTTTACCCAGGGACAATGGCTACACCTTC
- | TRBJ1-6 | TRBD1 | TRBV15 | 16 | CASSRGTGIGNSPLHF | TGTGCCAGCAGCCGGGGGACAGGGATCGGTAATTCACCCCTCCACTTT
many | TRBJ2-7 | TRBD2 | TRBV29-1 | 13 | CSVELAGVYEQYF | TGCAGCGTTGAACTAGCGGGAGTTTACGAGCAGTACTTC
many | TRBJ1-1 | - | TRBV25-1 | 13 | CASSSLAGTEAFF | TGTGCCAGCAGTTCCCTAGCTGGGACTGAAGCTTTCTTT
- | TRBJ2-5 | - | TRBV15 | 18 | CATSREGGGPDLLETQYF | TGTGCCACCAGCAGAGAGGGGGGGGGGCCGGATTTGTTGGAGACCCAGTACTTC
- | TRBJ2-6 | TRBD1 | TRBV12-3/TRBV12-4 | 15 | CASGTGGSGANVLTF | TGTGCCAGCGGGACAGGGGGCTCTGGGGCCAACGTCCTGACTTTC
few | TRBJ1-6 | - | TRBV27 | 13 | CASSSTAGSPLHF | TGTGCCAGCAGTTCGACGGCAGGCTCACCCCTCCACTTT